This TCR beta chain was found in a study of cytomegalovirus exposure and HLA in healthy donors. Study-level results: Usually a TCR sequence was rare, but some public TCRs were found in many donors.

A note on this clone: What it recognizes is unknown.

The PCR ran on 60 Vbeta and 13 Jbeta primers. Assay used: immunoSEQ multiplex PCR; TCRdb lists only in-frame clones, some missing. Among around 200,000 clones listed, 65% to 85% were seen once. Germline CDR1 is MNHNY and CDR2 is SVGAGI (reference sequence). This CDR3 contains 13 residues. The V end was cut by 2 bases, the J end by 0 bases, with 4 bases between. The rearrangement joins TRBV6-6 to TRBJ1-1, with D unresolved. This clonotype originated in a man aged 50 to 59 in good health and CMV-seronegative. The sample consisted of PBMCs. As DNA, the CDR3 is TGTGCCAGCAGTTACGAGGTGAACACTGAAGCTTTCTTT. Encoded protein: CASSYEVNTEAFF.